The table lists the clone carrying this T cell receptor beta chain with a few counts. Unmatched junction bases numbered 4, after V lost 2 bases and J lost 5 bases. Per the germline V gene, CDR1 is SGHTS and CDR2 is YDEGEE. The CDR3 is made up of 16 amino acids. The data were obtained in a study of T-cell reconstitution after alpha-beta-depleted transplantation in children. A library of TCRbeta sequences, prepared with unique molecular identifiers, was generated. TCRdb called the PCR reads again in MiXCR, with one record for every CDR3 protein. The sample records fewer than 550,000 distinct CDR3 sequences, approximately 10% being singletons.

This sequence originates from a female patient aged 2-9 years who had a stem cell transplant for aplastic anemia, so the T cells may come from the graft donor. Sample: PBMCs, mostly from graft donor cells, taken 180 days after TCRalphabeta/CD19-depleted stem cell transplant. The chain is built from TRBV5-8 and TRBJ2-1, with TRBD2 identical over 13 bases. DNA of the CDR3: TGTGCCAGCAGCTTTGGGACTAGCGGGATTCACAATGAGCAGTTCTTC. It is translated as CASSFGTSGIHNEQFF.